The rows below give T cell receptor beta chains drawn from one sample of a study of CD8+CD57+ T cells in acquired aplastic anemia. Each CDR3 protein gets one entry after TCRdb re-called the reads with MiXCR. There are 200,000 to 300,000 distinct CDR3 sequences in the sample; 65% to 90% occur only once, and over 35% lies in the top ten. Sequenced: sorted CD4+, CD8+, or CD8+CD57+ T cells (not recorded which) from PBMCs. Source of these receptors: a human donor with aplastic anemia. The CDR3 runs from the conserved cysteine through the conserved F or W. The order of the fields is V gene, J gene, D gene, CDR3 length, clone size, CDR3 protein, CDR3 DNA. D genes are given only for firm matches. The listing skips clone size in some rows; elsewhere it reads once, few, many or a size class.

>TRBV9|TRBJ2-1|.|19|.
CASSGGDRQGGNGQDEQFF
TGTGCCAGCAGCGGGGGGGACCGACAGGGAGGAAACGGTCAGGATGAGCAGTTCTTC
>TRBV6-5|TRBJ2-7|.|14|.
CASSLGGRTYEQYF
TGTGCCAGCAGCTTAGGGGGGAGGACCTACGAGCAGTACTTC
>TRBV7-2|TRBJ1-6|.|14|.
CASSLAGGNYTHHF
TGTGCCAGCAGCTTAGCCGGAGGTAATTATACCCACCACTTT
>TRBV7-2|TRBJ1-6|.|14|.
CASSFSPDGSALPF
TGTGCCAGCAGCTTTAGTCCAGACGGGTCAGCCCTTCCCTTT
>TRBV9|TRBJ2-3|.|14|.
CASSLERDGLAYDF
TGTGCCAGCAGCTTGGAGAGGGACGGGCTCGCATATGATTTT
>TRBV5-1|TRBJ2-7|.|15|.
CASSPTTGLNHEQYF
TGCGCCAGCAGCCCGACGACAGGCTTGAACCACGAGCAGTACTTC
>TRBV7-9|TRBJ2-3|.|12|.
CASIGGTDTQYF
TGTGCCAGCATTGGCGGGACAGATACGCAGTATTTT
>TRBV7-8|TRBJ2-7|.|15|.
CASSFAGGTDSQHYF
.
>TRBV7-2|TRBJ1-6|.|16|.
CASSAERASDIPYLHF
TGTGCCAGCAGCGCAGAGAGAGCCTCCGATATTCCATATCTCCACTTT
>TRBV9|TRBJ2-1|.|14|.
CASSAGVSRNEPLF
TGTGCCAGCAGCGCAGGGGTCTCGAGAAATGAGCCCCTCTTC
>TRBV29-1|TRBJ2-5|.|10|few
CSVATETQYF
TGCAGCGTTGCCACGGAGACCCAGTACTTC
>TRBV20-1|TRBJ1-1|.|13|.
CSARELEDYEAFF
TGCAGTGCTAGAGAGTTGGAGGACTATGAAGCTTTCTTT
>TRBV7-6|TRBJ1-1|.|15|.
CASSFATGGKAVFFF
TGTGCCAGCAGCTTCGCTACAGGAGGGAAAGCTGTCTTTTTCTTT
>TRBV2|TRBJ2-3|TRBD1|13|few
CASGAGGTGAQYF
TGTGCCAGCGGGGCAGGGGGCACCGGGGCGCAGTATTTT
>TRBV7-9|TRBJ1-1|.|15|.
CASSLRLTGNTEDFF
TGTGCCAGCAGCTTAAGGCTAACAGGGAACACTGAAGATTTCTTT
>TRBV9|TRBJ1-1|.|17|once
CASSTTGSCYLQSEAFF
TGTGCCAGCAGTACCACCGGAAGCTGCTACTTGCAGTCTGAAGCTTTCTTT
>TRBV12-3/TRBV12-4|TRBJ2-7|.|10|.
CAGSPYEQYF
TGTGCAGGCAGCCCCTACGAGCAGTACTTC
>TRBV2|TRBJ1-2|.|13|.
CASSVGQGPGYTF
TGTGCCAGCAGTGTGGGGCAGGGCCCTGGCTACACCTTC
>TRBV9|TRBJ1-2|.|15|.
CASSLASEAHYFDTF
TGTGCCAGCAGCTTAGCGTCGGAGGCGCACTATTTTGACACCTTC
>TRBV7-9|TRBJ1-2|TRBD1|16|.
CASSARDRSLDYGYTF
TGTGCCAGCAGCGCAAGGGACAGGAGCTTGGACTATGGTTACACCTTC
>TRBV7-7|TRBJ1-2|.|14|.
CASSEYVRGGGLTF
TGTGCCAGCAGTGAATACGTCAGGGGTGGCGGCTTGACCTTC
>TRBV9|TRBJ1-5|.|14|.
CASSDLGAAGATHF
TGTGCCAGCAGCGACCTAGGAGCGGCCGGGGCCACCCATTTT
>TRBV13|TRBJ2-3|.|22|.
CASSSYLCSVGVLAGSTDTQYF
.
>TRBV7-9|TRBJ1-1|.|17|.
CASSREANAGEHREAFF
TGTGCCAGCTCAAGAGAGGCCAACGCCGGTGAACACAGAGAAGCTTTCTTT
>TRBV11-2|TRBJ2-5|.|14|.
CASRVTGPEETQYF
TGTGCCAGCAGGGTAACAGGACCCGAGGAGACCCAGTACTTC
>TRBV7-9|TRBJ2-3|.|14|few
CASSLARSGGTQYF
TGTGCCAGCAGCTTAGCGAGAAGTGGCGGTACCCAGTATTTT
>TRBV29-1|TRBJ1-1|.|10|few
CSVEGRGAFF
TGCAGCGTTGAGGGTCGTGGAGCTTTCTTT
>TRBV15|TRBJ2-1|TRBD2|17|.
CATSSLFTGGTYNEQFF
TGTGCCACCAGCAGCTTATTTACGGGGGGAACCTACAATGAGCAGTTCTTC
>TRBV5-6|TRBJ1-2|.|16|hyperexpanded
CASSLERDGLVYGYTF
TGTGCCAGCAGCTTGGAGAGGGACGGGCTCGTATATGGCTACACCTTC
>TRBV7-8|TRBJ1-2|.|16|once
CASSLRGGGLTHGYTF
TGTGCCAGCAGCTTACGGGGAGGTGGCTTGACGCATGGCTACACCTTC
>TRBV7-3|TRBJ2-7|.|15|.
CASSAPGRSHYEQYF
TGTGCCAGCAGCGCCCCAGGACGCTCCCACTATGAGCAGTACTTC
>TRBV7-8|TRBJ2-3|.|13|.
CASGYGGTDAQYF
TGTGCCAGCGGCTACGGGGGGACAGATGCGCAGTATTTT
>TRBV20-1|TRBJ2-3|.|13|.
CSARVGGSDTQYF
TGCAGTGCTAGAGTCGGGGGTTCAGATACGCAGTATTTT
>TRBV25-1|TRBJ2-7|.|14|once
CASSDGVSSYEQYF
TGTGCCAGCAGTGATGGGGTCAGTTCCTACGAGCAGTACTTC
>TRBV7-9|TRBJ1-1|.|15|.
CASSWAIGRSNETFF
TGTGCCAGCAGCTGGGCTATCGGGCGGAGCAATGAGACCTTCTTT
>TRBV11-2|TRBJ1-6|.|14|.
CASSQTGGHSPLHF
TGTGCCAGCAGCCAAACGGGAGGTCATTCACCCCTCCACTTT
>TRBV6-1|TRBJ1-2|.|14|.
CASSANDMVYGYTF
TGTGCCAGCAGTGCGAACGATATGGTCTATGGCTACACCTTC
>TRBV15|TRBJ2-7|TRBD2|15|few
CATSSPLAGSYEQYF
TGTGCCACCAGCAGTCCCCTAGCGGGGTCCTACGAGCAGTACTTC
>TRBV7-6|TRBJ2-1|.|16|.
CASSLQRLRSPLHQFF
TGTGCCAGCAGCTTGCAAAGATTACGGTCACCCCTCCACCAGTTCTTC
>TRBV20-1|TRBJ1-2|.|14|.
CSARLDARVGGYTF
TGCAGTGCTAGGTTGGACGCACGCGTTGGTGGCTACACCTTC
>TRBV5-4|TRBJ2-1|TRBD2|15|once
CASSLGTSGYNEQFF
TGTGCCAGCAGCTTGGGGACTAGCGGTTACAATGAGCAGTTCTTC
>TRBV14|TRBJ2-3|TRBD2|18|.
CASSQPPGGRGGPDTQYF
TGTGCCAGCAGCCAACCCCCGGGAGGGCGGGGAGGTCCCGATACGCAGTATTTT
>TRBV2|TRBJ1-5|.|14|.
CASSDAYTNPHQHF
TGTGCCAGCAGTGACGCTTATACCAATCCGCACCAGCATTTT
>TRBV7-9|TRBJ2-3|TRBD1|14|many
CASSSAGDRDTQYF
TGTGCCAGCAGCTCGGCAGGGGACAGGGATACGCAGTATTTT
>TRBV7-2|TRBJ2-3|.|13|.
CASSLSGPDTQQF
TGTGCCAGCAGCTTGTCAGGCCCAGATACGCAGCAGTTT
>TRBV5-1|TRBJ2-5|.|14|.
CASSSLGDQETQYF
TGCGCCAGCAGCAGCCTTGGCGACCAAGAGACCCAGTACTTC
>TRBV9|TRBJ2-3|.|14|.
CASSVAGRQEGKYF
TGTGCCAGCAGCGTAGCGGGCCGACAGGAAGGAAAGTATTTT
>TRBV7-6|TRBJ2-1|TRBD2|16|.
CASTLRRGAGRAEQFF
TGTGCCAGCACCCTACGGAGGGGCGCGGGGAGGGCCGAGCAGTTCTTC
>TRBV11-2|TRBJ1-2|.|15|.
CASSLKVSADYGYTF
TGTGCCAGCAGCTTGAAAGTGAGCGCCGACTATGGCTACACCTTC
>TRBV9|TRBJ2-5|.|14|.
CASSRDQNQDNQYF
TGTGCCAGCAGCAGAGACCAGAACCAAGACAACCAGTACTTC
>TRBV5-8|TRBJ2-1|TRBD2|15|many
CASSKGLAGVNEQFF
TGTGCCAGCAGCAAGGGACTAGCGGGAGTTAATGAGCAGTTCTTC
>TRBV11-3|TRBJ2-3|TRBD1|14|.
CASSLEQTGGTQYF
TGTGCCAGCAGCTTAGAGCAGACAGGGGGTACGCAGTATTTT
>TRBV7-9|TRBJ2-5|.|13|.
CASSGGDWWGQYF
TGTGCCAGCAGCGGAGGGGACTGGTGGGGCCAGTACTTC
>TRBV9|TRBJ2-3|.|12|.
CASKGGSETQYF
TGTGCCAGCAAGGGGGGGTCAGAGACGCAGTATTTT
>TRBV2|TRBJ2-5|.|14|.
CASINEPGYTFGSF
.
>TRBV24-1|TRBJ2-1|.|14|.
CATGGNGSRDEQFF
TGTGCCACCGGGGGTAACGGGAGTAGGGATGAGCAGTTCTTC
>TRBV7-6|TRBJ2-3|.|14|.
CASTLGGIPATQYF
TGTGCCAGCACCCTAGGGGGGATCCCCGCTACGCAGTATTTT
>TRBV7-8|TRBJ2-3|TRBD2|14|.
CATSGAGGTDTQYF
TGTGCCACCAGCGGGGCCGGGGGCACAGATACGCAGTATTTT